This TCR beta chain emerged from a study of T cells in Graves' hyperthyroidism and ophthalmopathy. In the study overall: Peripheral blood samples were taken at initial diagnosis, prior to any treatment.

This clonotype was found many times. Its specificity is not known. Study-wide results and caveats: Most clonotypes expanded in thyroid above 0.001 were likewise present in blood. The model anticipated ophthalmopathy a median approximately 6.6 months pre-onset.

Amplified regions were TCR beta CDR3 sequences from RNA transcripts. The TCR CDR3 first-round RT-PCR relied on the HTBI primer set. Via MiXCR, TCRdb re-called the multiplex PCR reads, giving one row per CDR3 protein. Altogether some 690,000 distinct CDR3 sequences are present, roughly 17% being singletons, with the ten largest covering roughly a sixth. The CDR3 contains 13 residues. V dropped 2 bases and J dropped 4 bases, with 8 bases sitting between them. Germline V gene sequence: CDR1 MGHDK, CDR2 SYGVNS. The TCR comes from a man aged 50-59 years with Graves' hyperthyroidism. The J gene is TRBJ1-2, the V gene TRBV25-1; unclear D gene. The sequenced material came from blood. The DNA for the CDR3 is TGTGCCAGCAGTGAAACGGCGGGCTATGGCTACACCTTC. Its translation: CASSETAGYGYTF.